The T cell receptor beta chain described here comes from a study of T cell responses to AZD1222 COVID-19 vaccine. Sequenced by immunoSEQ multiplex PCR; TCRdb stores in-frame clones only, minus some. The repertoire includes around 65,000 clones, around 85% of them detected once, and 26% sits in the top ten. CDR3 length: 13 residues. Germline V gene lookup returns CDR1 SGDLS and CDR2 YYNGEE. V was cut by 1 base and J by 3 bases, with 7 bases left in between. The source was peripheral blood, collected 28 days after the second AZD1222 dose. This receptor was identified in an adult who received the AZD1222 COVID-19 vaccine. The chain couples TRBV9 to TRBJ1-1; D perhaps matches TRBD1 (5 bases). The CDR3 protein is CASSVRGDTEAFF. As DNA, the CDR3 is TGTGCCAGCAGCGTACGGGGGGACACTGAAGCTTTCTTT.